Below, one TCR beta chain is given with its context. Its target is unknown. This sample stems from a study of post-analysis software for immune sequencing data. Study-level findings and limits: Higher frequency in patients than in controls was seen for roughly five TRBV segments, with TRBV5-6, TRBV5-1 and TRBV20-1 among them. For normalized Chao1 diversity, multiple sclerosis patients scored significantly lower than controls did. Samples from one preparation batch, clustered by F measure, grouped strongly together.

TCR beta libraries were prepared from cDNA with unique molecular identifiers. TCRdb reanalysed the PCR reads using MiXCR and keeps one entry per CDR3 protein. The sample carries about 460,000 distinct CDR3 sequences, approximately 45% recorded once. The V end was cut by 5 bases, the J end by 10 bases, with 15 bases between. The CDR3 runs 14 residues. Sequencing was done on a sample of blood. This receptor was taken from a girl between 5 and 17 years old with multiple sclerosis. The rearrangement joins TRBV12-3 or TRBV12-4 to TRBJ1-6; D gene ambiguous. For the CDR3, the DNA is TGTGCCAGCAGTATCAGATATGGCGAGTCACCCCTCCACTTT. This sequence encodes CASSIRYGESPLHF.